Listed here are 16 T cell receptor beta chains from one sample, sequenced in a study of cytomegalovirus exposure and HLA in healthy donors. The PCR contained 60 Vbeta and 13 Jbeta primers. Method: immunoSEQ multiplex PCR; TCRdb's copy keeps in-frame clones and lacks some. The sample's table shows some 160,000 clones. Sequenced material: PBMCs. The receptors were gathered from a man aged 30 to 39 in good health and CMV-seronegative.

As for this clone: Germline and junction disagree at one end, which may indicate a read error. This chain joins TRBV5-1 and TRBJ2-3; 8 bases match TRBD2. Germline-derived CDR1 and CDR2 are SGHRS and YFSETQ. The CDR3 loop spans 15 amino acids. The CDR3: CASRLDGGRRDTQYF. For the CDR3, the DNA is TGCGCCAGCAGGTTGGATGGCGGGAGGCGAGATACGCAGTATTTT.

The rearrangement links TRBV7-2 to TRBJ2-2; 13 bases align to TRBD2. The germline V gene has CDR1 SGHTA and CDR2 FQGNSA. The CDR3 is 18 amino acids. The V segment lost 5 bases and the J segment 6 bases; nucleotides outside the gene matches: 12. CDR3 in amino acids: CASSPPGLAGIPPGELFF. For the CDR3, the DNA is TGTGCCAGCAGCCCCCCGGGACTAGCGGGAATACCACCCGGGGAGCTGTTTTTT.

Points on this clone: The same CDR3 arises from other DNA sequences in this sample as well. The CDR3 is CASSLAATNEKLFF. CDR3 bases: TGCGCCAGCAGCTTGGCCGCAACTAATGAAAAACTGTTTTTT. This sequence joins TRBV5-1 and TRBJ1-4; unclear D gene. CDR1 SGHRS and CDR2 YFSETQ come from the germline V gene. The length of the CDR3 is 14 residues. V shed 0 bases and J shed 0 bases, with 3 bases lying between them.

CDR3 region: CASSDTVAGGSDTQYF. CDR3 DNA: TGTGCCAGCAGTGACACTGTAGCGGGAGGATCAGATACGCAGTATTTT. The gene calls are TRBV6-4 and TRBJ2-3, with TRBD2 matching over 10 bases. The CDR3 runs 16 residues. The V segment lost 2 bases and the J segment 4 bases; nucleotides outside the gene matches: 6. The germline V gene has CDR1 MRHNA and CDR2 SNTAGT.

This sequence joins TRBV7-3 and TRBJ2-1, with TRBD2 identical over 10 bases. Trimming removed 4 bases from V and 8 bases from J; junction bases left unmatched: 8. Germline CDR1 SGHTA, CDR2 FQGTGA. The CDR3 contains 15 residues. CDR3 sequence (DNA): TGTGCCAGCAGCTCCGGAGTAGCGGGAGGATATGAGCAGTTCTTC. Its translation: CASSSGVAGGYEQFF.

The J gene is TRBJ2-3, the V gene TRBV30; tentative D call: TRBD2 (5 bases). The germline gives CDR1 GTSNPN, CDR2 SVGIG (reference sequence). The CDR3 consists of 14 residues. The CDR3 sequence is CAPRPSGIADTQYF. As DNA, the CDR3 is TGTGCTCCCAGGCCCTCGGGAATAGCAGATACGCAGTATTTT.

The chain uses TRBV5-1 and TRBJ2-1; D is perhaps TRBD2 (6 bases). Germline loops: CDR1 SGHRS, CDR2 YFSETQ. The CDR3 consists of 15 residues. V was trimmed by 4 bases and J by 5 bases, leaving 16 bases between them. The CDR3 sequence: CASSPWIGLNNEQFF. For the CDR3, the DNA is TGCGCCAGCAGCCCATGGATCGGACTAAACAATGAGCAGTTCTTC.

The chain employs TRBV10-3 and TRBJ1-5; D may be TRBD1 (5 bases). The CDR3 sequence is 13 residues long. Trimming left V 6 bases short and J 3 bases short, with 9 bases between. Germline V CDR1 and CDR2: ENHRY, SYGVKD. The CDR3 region is CAIRSDINQPQHF. The CDR3 bases are TGTGCCATCAGGTCGGACATCAATCAGCCCCAGCATTTT.

J is TRBJ1-2 and V is TRBV6-4, with TRBD1 identical over 9 bases. The CDR3 sequence is 16 residues long. Germline-derived CDR1 and CDR2 are MRHNA and SNTAGT. The ends lost 6 bases at V and 4 bases at J; junction bases unmatched: 12. The CDR3 sequence is CASSAGQGLFGYGYTF. Here the CDR3 DNA reads TGTGCCAGCAGCGCCGGACAGGGGCTTTTTGGCTATGGCTACACCTTC.

The chain is built from TRBV5-4 and TRBJ2-3, with D possibly being TRBD1 (6 bases). The germline V gene has CDR1 SGHNT and CDR2 YYREEE (reference sequence). V was cut by 9 bases and J by 0 bases, with 14 bases left in between. This CDR3 is built from 14 residues. The CDR3 DNA follows: TGTGCCATCCGACAGGAGCTTAGCACAGATACGCAGTATTTT. Its protein is CAIRQELSTDTQYF.

The V call is TRBV4-3, the J call TRBJ1-4; tentative D call: TRBD1 (5 bases). Deletions cut 1 base from V and 8 bases from J, with 11 bases between. Germline CDR1 reads LGHNA; CDR2 reads YSLEER. The CDR3 has 14 amino acids. The CDR3 loop reads CASSQGGGVEKLFF. The CDR3 coding sequence is TGCGCCAGCAGCCAAGGGGGGGGAGTCGAAAAACTGTTTTTT.

This chain uses TRBV10-3 with TRBJ2-2; TRBD1 matches at 10 bases. The CDR3 totals 16 residues. From germline, CDR1 is ENHRY and CDR2 SYGVKD. The V segment lost 4 bases and the J segment 6 bases; nucleotides outside the gene matches: 8. The CDR3 DNA reads as TGTGCCATCAGTGCGGGACAGGGGAGACTGGCCGGGGAGCTGTTTTTT. This translates into CAISAGQGRLAGELFF.

This chain joins TRBV7-2 and TRBJ1-2; 11 bases agree with TRBD1. Germline V gives CDR1 SGHTA, CDR2 FQGNSA. This CDR3 region has 16 residues. Germline trimming cut 0 bases from V and 8 bases from J; bases unmatched to any gene: 8. Here the CDR3 reads CASSLAAGTGGGGYTF. The DNA for the CDR3 is TGTGCCAGCAGCTTAGCAGCCGGGACAGGGGGTGGAGGCTACACCTTC.

The chain recombines TRBV13 with TRBJ1-1, with 10 bases that match TRBD1. Germline CDR1 reads PRHDT; CDR2 reads FYEKMQ (reference sequence). The CDR3 has 13 amino acids. The trim removed 6 bases at V and 6 bases at J, leaving 4 bases unmatched. The CDR3 nucleotides read TGTGCCAGCAGACGGGACAGGGGATCTGAAGCTTTCTTT. It codes for CASRRDRGSEAFF.

This rearrangement joins TRBV28 to TRBJ2-1; 8 nucleotides match TRBD1. This CDR3 region has 18 residues. The V gene's germline CDR1 is MDHEN and CDR2 SYDVKM. V shed 6 bases, J shed 2 bases, and the junction held 15 bases outside the gene matches. The CDR3, as DNA: TGTGCCAGCAGCCGGAGATCTTGGGGACAGGTGACCTACAATGAGCAGTTCTTC. This gives the protein CASSRRSWGQVTYNEQFF.

V usage is TRBV6-5 and J usage is TRBJ2-2, with D tentatively TRBD1 (5 bases). Germline V lookup: CDR1 MNHEY, CDR2 SVGAGI. V lost 0 bases and J lost 8, with 10 bases in between. The CDR3 extends over 14 amino acids. CDR3: CASSYSGVAGELFF. As DNA, the CDR3 is TGTGCCAGCAGTTACTCAGGGGTCGCGGGGGAGCTGTTTTTT.